Listed here are 22 T cell receptor beta chains from one sample, sequenced in a study of blood T cell repertoires in COVID-19. Assay used: immunoSEQ multiplex PCR; TCRdb lists only in-frame clones, some missing. Of tens of thousands of clones in the sample, approximately 80% are singletons; the top ten hold about 43%. Sequenced input: peripheral blood. These receptors came from a man at least 80 years old with acute or convalescent COVID-19.

This clone was picked up one time. The chain employs TRBV28 and TRBJ2-7; TRBD1 matches at 9 bases. Germline V lookup: CDR1 MDHEN, CDR2 SYDVKM. V dropped 10 bases and J dropped 1; count of bases not matched to a gene: 8. This CDR3 comprises 14 residues. The CDR3 sequence is CATAGTGISYEQYF. In DNA, the CDR3 is TGTGCCACCGCAGGGACAGGGATTTCCTACGAGCAGTACTTC.

The V and J genes are TRBV18 and TRBJ1-5; 11 bases are a match to TRBD1. CDR1 is KGHSH and CDR2 is LQKENI in the germline V gene. V dropped 8 bases and J dropped 6; count of bases not matched to a gene: 6. The CDR3 extends over 14 amino acids. As DNA, the CDR3 is TGTGCCAGCCAGGGAGGACAGGGGGCTCAGCCCCAGCATTTT. It yields the protein CASQGGQGAQPQHF.

This chain links TRBV7-8 with TRBJ2-7; the D gene is possibly TRBD2 (5 bases). CDR3 length: 13 amino acids. CDR1 is SGHVS, CDR2 FQNEAQ, per germline. With 2 bases removed from V and 2 bases from J, the gap between germline ends came to 7 bases. The CDR3: CASSLFGTYEQYF. In nucleotides, the CDR3 is TGTGCCAGCAGCTTATTCGGGACCTACGAGCAGTACTTC.

J is TRBJ1-6 and V is TRBV19, with D possibly being TRBD1 (5 bases). Trimming left V 1 base short and J 13 bases short, with 11 bases between. Germline CDR1 and CDR2: LNHDA and SQIVND (reference sequence). This CDR3 comprises 13 residues. The CDR3 region is CASSIGPRGPLHF. CDR3 coding DNA: TGTGCCAGTAGTATAGGACCGCGGGGGCCCCTCCACTTT.

The chain employs TRBV2 and TRBJ1-1; the D gene is possibly TRBD1 (5 bases). Trimming pared 6 bases from V and 4 bases from J, leaving 21 bases between. Germline V gene data show CDR1 as SNHLY and CDR2 as FYNNEI. CDR3 length equals 16 residues. The CDR3 bases are TGTGCCAGCAGCACCAAGGGGCAGGGTTTGAGCACTGAAGCTTTCTTT. Encoded protein: CASSTKGQGLSTEAFF.

The CDR3 here is CASSSGLAGGLAYNEQFF. CDR3 DNA sequence: TGTGCCAGCAGCTCGGGACTAGCGGGGGGGTTAGCCTACAATGAGCAGTTCTTC. This chain uses TRBV11-2 with TRBJ2-1; TRBD2 matches 16 bases. Germline assignment: CDR1 SGHAT and CDR2 FQNNGV. J was trimmed by 2 bases and V by 4 bases; bases with no gene match: 5. The CDR3 loop spans 18 amino acids.

The rearrangement uses TRBV18 and TRBJ2-5, with 7 bases aligning to TRBD1. This CDR3 comprises 13 residues. Germline loops: CDR1 KGHSH, CDR2 LQKENI. The V gene end was trimmed by 4 bases and the J gene end by 2 bases; junction bases not matched to a gene: 1. CDR3 protein: CASSLGQQETQYF. CDR3 nucleotides: TGTGCCAGCTCACTGGGACAGCAAGAGACCCAGTACTTC. The full variable domain, with the rest looked up from reference TRBV18 and TRBJ2-5, is NAGVMQNPRHLVRRRGQEARLRCSPMKGHSHVYWYRQLPEEGLKFMVYLQKENIIDESGMPKERFSAEFPKEGPSILRIQQVVRGDSAAYFCASSLGQQETQYFGPGTRLLVL.

The rearrangement links TRBV12-3 or TRBV12-4 to TRBJ2-7, with unresolved D. This CDR3 region has 11 residues. The V end was cut by 2 bases, the J end by 4 bases, with 3 bases between. Here the CDR3 reads CASSLLYEQYF. CDR3 nucleotide sequence: TGTGCCAGCAGTTTACTGTACGAGCAGTACTTC.

The V call is TRBV7-8, the J call TRBJ2-7; 7 bases are a match to TRBD2. CDR1 is SGHVS, CDR2 FQNEAQ, per germline. The V and J ends lost 1 base and 7 bases, in that order; junction bases with no gene match: 1. This CDR3 comprises 12 residues. This CDR3 reads CASSLEAGEQYF. The DNA for the CDR3 is TGTGCCAGCAGCTTAGAAGCGGGGGAGCAGTACTTC.

CDR3 amino acids: CASSQGQPPEQYF. The CDR3 bases are TGTGCCAGCTCCCAGGGACAGCCCCCCGAGCAGTACTTC. The chain links TRBV18 to TRBJ2-7; 7 nucleotides line up with TRBD1. The CDR3 loop spans 13 amino acids. Trimming at V came to 6 bases and at J to 6 bases, leaving 8 bases not matched to a gene. CDR1 and CDR2 from the germline V gene are KGHSH and LQKENI.

The J gene is TRBJ2-1, the V gene TRBV7-3; D gene uncertain. Looked up from germline, CDR1 is SGHTA and CDR2 is FQGTGA. V lost 2 bases and J 6 bases, leaving 8 bases between the germline ends. The CDR3 consists of 13 residues. The CDR3 loop reads CASSLRHGNEQFF. In DNA, the CDR3 is TGTGCCAGCAGCTTACGTCACGGCAATGAGCAGTTCTTC. Variable domain in full (rest from reference TRBV7-3 and TRBJ2-1): GAGVSQTPSNKVTEKGKYVELRCDPISGHTALYWYRQSLGQGPEFLIYFQGTGAADDSGLPNDRFFAVRPEGSVSTLKIQRTERGDSAVYLCASSLRHGNEQFFGPGTRLTVL.

The chain couples TRBV6-4 to TRBJ2-2, with 7 bases identical to TRBD1. CDR3 size: 15 residues. The germline V gene encodes CDR1 MRHNA and CDR2 SNTAGT. With V trimmed by 5 bases and J by 4 bases, 7 bases remained unmatched. This CDR3 is CASSIGAGGTGELFF. The CDR3 DNA reads as TGTGCCAGCAGTATTGGGGCAGGGGGCACCGGGGAGCTGTTTTTT.

J is TRBJ1-2 and V is TRBV7-8, with TRBD1 identical over 8 bases. V was pared by 4 bases and J by 2 bases, with 6 bases of the junction left unmatched. The CDR3 is 15 residues long. The germline CDR1 and CDR2 sequences are SGHVS and FQNEAQ. The CDR3 DNA sequence: TGTGCCAGCAGCTCTCAGGGGGCCTCCAACTATGGCTACACCTTC. This gives the protein CASSSQGASNYGYTF.

The chain combines TRBV6-4 with TRBJ1-1; D is ambiguous. Looked up from germline, CDR1 is MRHNA and CDR2 is SNTAGT. The ends were cut back, 6 bases at V and 0 bases at J, with 8 bases in the middle. The CDR3 has 13 amino acids. CDR3 bases: TGTGCCAGCAGCTATGCCCTGAACACTGAAGCTTTCTTT. Residues: CASSYALNTEAFF.

This clone was seen only once. V and J are TRBV28 and TRBJ1-3; no reliable D call. V gave up 3 bases and J gave up 1 base, with 7 bases separating them. CDR3 size: 14 residues. Germline V gene sequence: CDR1 MDHEN, CDR2 SYDVKM. DNA for the CDR3: TGTGCCAGCAGTTTCCCGGGGTCTGGAAACACCATATATTTT. The encoded protein is CASSFPGSGNTIYF.

The genes are TRBV5-8 and TRBJ2-7, with D tentatively TRBD2 (6 bases). The CDR3 is 15 residues long. Trimming stripped 4 bases from V and 3 bases from J, with 17 bases between. Germline V gene sequence: CDR1 SGHTS, CDR2 YDEGEE. DNA of the CDR3: TGTGCCAGCAGCCCCGGCCAGGCGGGGCTCTACGAGCAGTACTTC. It encodes CASSPGQAGLYEQYF.

This chain connects TRBV28 to TRBJ1-1, with D hard to call. Germline assignment: CDR1 MDHEN and CDR2 SYDVKM. The V end was cut by 5 bases, the J end by 0 bases, with 16 bases between. This CDR3 contains 16 residues. The CDR3: CASSPDETTMNTEAFF. DNA for the CDR3: TGTGCCAGCAGTCCCGACGAAACTACAATGAACACTGAAGCTTTCTTT.

The chain recombines TRBV7-2 with TRBJ2-5; 9 positions agree with TRBD1. The CDR3 runs to 15 residues. Germline CDR1 reads SGHTA; CDR2 reads FQGNSA. V dropped 5 bases and J dropped 3; count of bases not matched to a gene: 7. CDR3 in DNA: TGTGCCAGCAGCCTCCAGACAGGGGGGGAAGAGACCCAGTACTTC. Translating gives CASSLQTGGEETQYF.

This clone was detected only a few times. V and J are TRBV18 and TRBJ2-1; TRBD1 matches at 8 bases. Germline values: CDR1 KGHSH, CDR2 LQKENI. CDR3 length: 15 residues. V was pared by 5 bases and J by 5 bases, with 8 bases of the junction left unmatched. Here the CDR3 reads CASSSTGVGDNEQFF. The CDR3 DNA sequence: TGTGCCAGCTCATCGACAGGGGTTGGAGACAATGAGCAGTTCTTC.

The V call is TRBV19, the J call TRBJ2-7; TRBD1 matches at 10 bases. The V segment lost 6 bases and the J segment 5 bases; nucleotides outside the gene matches: 10. The CDR3 has 15 residues. Germline values: CDR1 LNHDA, CDR2 SQIVND (reference sequence). In DNA, the CDR3 is TGTGCCAGTAGGCGAACCGGGACAGGGGTCCACGAGCAGTACTTC. It codes for CASRRTGTGVHEQYF.

V usage is TRBV2 and J usage is TRBJ2-1; TRBD1 might be the D (6 bases). The CDR3 length is 13 residues. V dropped 6 bases and J dropped 8 bases, with 14 bases sitting between them. The germline CDR1 and CDR2 sequences are SNHLY and FYNNEI. This CDR3 reads CASSPQGSHEQFF. As DNA, the CDR3 is TGTGCCAGCAGCCCACAGGGATCCCATGAGCAGTTCTTC.

This clone was observed a few times. J is TRBJ1-1 and V is TRBV6-6; TRBD1 agrees at 9 bases. The V and J ends lost 5 bases and 4 bases, in that order; junction bases with no gene match: 14. Germline V CDR1 and CDR2: MNHNY, SVGAGI (reference sequence). CDR3 length equals 17 residues. The CDR3 nucleotides are TGTGCCAGCAGTCGACCGGGACAGGGAGTAACGGGCACTGAAGCTTTCTTT. Translation gives CASSRPGQGVTGTEAFF.